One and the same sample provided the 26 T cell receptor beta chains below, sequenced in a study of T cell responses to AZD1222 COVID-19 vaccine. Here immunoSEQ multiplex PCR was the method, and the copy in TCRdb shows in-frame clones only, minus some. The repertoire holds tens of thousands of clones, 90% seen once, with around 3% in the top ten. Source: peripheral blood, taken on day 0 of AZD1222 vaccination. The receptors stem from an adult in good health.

The CDR3 spells CASSPGLQETQYF. As DNA, the CDR3 is TGTGCCAGCAGCCCGGGATTACAAGAGACCCAGTACTTC. The chain recombines TRBV11-3 with TRBJ2-5; a weak D match, TRBD2 (5 bases). The CDR3 runs 13 residues. In germline, CDR1 is SGHNT, CDR2 YENEEA. V lost 5 bases and J 2 bases, leaving 9 bases between the germline ends.

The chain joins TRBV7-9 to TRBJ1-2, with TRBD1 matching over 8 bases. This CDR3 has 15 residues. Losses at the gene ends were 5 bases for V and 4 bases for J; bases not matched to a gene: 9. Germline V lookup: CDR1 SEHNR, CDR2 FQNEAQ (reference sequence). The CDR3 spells CASSPGGSIIYGYTF. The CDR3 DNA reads TGTGCCAGCAGCCCAGGGGGCTCAATTATCTATGGCTACACCTTC.

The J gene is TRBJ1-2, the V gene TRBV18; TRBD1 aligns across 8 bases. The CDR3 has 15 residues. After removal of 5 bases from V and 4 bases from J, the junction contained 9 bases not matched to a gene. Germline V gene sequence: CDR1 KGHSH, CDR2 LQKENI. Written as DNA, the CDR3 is TGTGCCAGCTCATCGAGAGACAGGGGAGGCTATGGCTACACCTTC. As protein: CASSSRDRGGYGYTF.

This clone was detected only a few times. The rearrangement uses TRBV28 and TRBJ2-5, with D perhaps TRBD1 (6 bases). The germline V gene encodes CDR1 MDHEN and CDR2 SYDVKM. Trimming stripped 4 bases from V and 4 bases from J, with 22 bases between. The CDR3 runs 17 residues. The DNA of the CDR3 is TGTGCCAGCAGTTCTACCCCCCAAGGGGGAAGAGGAGAGACCCAGTACTTC. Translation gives CASSSTPQGGRGETQYF.

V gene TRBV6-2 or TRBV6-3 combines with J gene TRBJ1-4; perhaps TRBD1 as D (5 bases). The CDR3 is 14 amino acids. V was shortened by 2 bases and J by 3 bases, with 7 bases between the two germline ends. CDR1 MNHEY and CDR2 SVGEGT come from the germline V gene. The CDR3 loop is CASSYRGANEKLFF. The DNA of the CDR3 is TGTGCCAGCAGTTACAGGGGCGCTAATGAAAAACTGTTTTTT.

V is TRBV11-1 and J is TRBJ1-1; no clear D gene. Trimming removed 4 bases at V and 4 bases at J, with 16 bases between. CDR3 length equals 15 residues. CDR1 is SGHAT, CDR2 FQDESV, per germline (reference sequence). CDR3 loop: CASSSTLSGSTEAFF. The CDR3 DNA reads TGTGCCAGCAGCTCGACGCTCTCGGGGAGCACTGAAGCTTTCTTT.

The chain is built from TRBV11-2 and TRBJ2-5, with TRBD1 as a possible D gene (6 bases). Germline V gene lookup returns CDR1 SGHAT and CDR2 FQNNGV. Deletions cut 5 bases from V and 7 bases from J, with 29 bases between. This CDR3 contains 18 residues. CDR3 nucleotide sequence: TGTGCCAGCAGCCCTACCCGCACAGGGCCCCGATCCCAGGGGACCCAGTACTTC. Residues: CASSPTRTGPRSQGTQYF.

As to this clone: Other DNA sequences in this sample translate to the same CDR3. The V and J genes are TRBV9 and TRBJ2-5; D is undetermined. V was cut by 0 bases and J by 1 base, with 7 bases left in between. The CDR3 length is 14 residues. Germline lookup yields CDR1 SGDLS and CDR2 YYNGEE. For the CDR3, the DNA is TGTGCCAGCAGCGTAGCCGGCACCCAAGAGACCCAGTACTTC. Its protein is CASSVAGTQETQYF.

The DNA for the CDR3 is TGTGCCAGCAGCTTGGGCCTCAGGGAATCAGCGAACACCGGGGAGCTGTTTTTT. Protein product: CASSLGLRESANTGELFF. This rearrangement joins TRBV5-4 to TRBJ2-2; D possibly corresponds to TRBD1 (5 bases). V was shortened by 0 bases and J by 0 bases, with 15 bases between the two germline ends. Germline-derived CDR1 and CDR2 are SGHNT and YYREEE (reference sequence). The CDR3 sequence is 18 residues long.

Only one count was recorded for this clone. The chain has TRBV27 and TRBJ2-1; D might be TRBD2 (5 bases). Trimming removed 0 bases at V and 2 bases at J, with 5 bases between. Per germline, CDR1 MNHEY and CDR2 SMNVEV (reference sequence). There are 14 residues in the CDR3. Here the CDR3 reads CASSLSTTYNEQFF. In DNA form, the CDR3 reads TGTGCCAGCAGTTTATCGACTACCTACAATGAGCAGTTCTTC.

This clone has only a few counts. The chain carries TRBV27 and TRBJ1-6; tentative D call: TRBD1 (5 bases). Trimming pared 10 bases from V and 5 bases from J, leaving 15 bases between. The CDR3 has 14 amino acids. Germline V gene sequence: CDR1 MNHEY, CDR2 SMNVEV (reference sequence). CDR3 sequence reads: CATQADTDNSPLHF. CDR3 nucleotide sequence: TGTGCCACCCAAGCGGACACTGATAATTCACCCCTCCACTTT.

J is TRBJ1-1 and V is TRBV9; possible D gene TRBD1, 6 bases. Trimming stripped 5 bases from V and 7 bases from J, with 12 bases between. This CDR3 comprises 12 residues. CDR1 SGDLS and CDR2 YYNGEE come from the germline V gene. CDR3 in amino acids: CASSSKGDEAFF. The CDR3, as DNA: TGTGCCAGCAGTTCTAAGGGGGATGAAGCTTTCTTT.

The CDR3 region is CASSSFGGGRNSPLHF. CDR3 coding DNA: TGTGCCAGCAGTTCTTTCGGGGGAGGGAGAAATTCACCCCTCCACTTT. The V gene is TRBV28, the J gene TRBJ1-6; maybe TRBD1 (5 bases). The CDR3 totals 16 residues. CDR1 and CDR2 from the germline V gene are MDHEN and SYDVKM. The V end was cut by 4 bases, the J end by 7 bases, with 17 bases between. The variable domain in full, completed from reference TRBV28 and TRBJ1-6, reads DVKVTQSSRYLVKRTGEKVFLECVQDMDHENMFWYRQDPGLGLRLIYFSYDVKMKEKGDIPEGYSVSREKKERFSLILESASTNQTSMYLCASSSFGGGRNSPLHFGNGTRLTVT.

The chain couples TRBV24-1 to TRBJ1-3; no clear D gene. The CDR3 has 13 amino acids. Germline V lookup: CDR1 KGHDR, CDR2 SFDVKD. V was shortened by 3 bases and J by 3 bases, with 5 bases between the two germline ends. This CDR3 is CATSDDHGNTIYF. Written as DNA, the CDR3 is TGTGCCACCAGTGATGACCATGGAAACACCATATATTTT.

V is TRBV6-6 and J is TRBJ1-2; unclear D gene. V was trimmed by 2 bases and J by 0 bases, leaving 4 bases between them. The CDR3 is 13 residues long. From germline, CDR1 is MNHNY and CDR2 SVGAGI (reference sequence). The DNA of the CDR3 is TGTGCCAGCAGTTACGACCCTAACTATGGCTACACCTTC. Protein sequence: CASSYDPNYGYTF.

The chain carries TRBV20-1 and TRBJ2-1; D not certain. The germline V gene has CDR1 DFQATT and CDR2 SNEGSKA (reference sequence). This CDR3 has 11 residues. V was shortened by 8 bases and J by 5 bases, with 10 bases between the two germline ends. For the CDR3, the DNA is TGCAGTTCCAAGCGAAACAATGAGCAGTTCTTC. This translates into CSSKRNNEQFF.

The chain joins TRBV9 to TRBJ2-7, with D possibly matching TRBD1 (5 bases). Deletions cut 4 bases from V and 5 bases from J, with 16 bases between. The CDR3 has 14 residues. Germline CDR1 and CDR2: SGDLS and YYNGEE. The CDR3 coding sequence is TGTGCCAGCAGCCCTGGGGCCCCCGACGACGAGCAGTACTTC. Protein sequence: CASSPGAPDDEQYF.

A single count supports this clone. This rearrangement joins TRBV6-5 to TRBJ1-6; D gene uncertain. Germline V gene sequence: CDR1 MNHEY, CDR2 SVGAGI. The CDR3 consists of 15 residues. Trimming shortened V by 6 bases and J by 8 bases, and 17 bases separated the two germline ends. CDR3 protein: CASSDPSGFDSPLHF. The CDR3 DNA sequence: TGTGCCAGCAGCGACCCTTCGGGTTTTGATTCACCCCTCCACTTT.

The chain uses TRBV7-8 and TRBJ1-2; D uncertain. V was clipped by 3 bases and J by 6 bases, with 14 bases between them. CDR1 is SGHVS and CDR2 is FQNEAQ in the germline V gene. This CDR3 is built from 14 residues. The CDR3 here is CASSFGGPLDGYTF. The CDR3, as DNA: TGTGCCAGCAGCTTCGGAGGGCCTCTCGATGGCTACACCTTC.

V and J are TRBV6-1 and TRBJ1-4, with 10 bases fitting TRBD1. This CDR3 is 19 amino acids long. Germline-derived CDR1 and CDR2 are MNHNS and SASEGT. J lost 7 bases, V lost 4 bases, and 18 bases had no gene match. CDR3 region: CASSAGMGQGPLRGEKLFF. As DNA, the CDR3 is TGTGCCAGCAGTGCGGGGATGGGACAGGGGCCCTTGCGGGGTGAAAAACTGTTTTTT.

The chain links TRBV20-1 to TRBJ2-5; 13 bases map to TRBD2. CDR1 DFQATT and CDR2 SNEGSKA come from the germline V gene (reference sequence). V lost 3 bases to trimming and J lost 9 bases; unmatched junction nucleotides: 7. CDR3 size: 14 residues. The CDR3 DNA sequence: TGCAGTGCTAGTAAGGAACTAGCGGGAGGGTCCCAGTACTTC. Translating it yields CSASKELAGGSQYF.

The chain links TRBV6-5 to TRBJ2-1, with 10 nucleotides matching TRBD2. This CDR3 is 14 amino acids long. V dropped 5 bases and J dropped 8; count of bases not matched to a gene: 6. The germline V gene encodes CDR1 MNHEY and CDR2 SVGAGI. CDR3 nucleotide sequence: TGTGCCAGCAGTCTAGCGGGGGAGTCCTATGAGCAGTTCTTC. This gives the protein CASSLAGESYEQFF.

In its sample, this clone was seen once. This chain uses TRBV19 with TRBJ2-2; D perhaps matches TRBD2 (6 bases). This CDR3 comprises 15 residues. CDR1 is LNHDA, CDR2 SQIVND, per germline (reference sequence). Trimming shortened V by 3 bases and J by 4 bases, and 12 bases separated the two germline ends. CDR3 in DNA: TGTGCCAGTAGTATGGGGAGGTGGACCACCGGGGAGCTGTTTTTT. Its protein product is CASSMGRWTTGELFF.

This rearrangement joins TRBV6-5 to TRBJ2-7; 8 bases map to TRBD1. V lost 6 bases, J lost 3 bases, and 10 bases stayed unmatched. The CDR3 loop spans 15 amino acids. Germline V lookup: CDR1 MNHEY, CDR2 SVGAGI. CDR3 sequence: CASRSAGQGLYEQYF. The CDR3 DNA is TGTGCCAGCAGGTCCGCAGGACAGGGACTCTACGAGCAGTACTTC.

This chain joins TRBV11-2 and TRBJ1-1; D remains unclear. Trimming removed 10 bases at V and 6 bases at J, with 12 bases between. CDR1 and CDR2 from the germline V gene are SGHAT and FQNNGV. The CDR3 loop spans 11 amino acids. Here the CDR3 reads CATTLGPEAFF. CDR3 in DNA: TGTGCCACCACTCTAGGACCTGAAGCTTTCTTT.

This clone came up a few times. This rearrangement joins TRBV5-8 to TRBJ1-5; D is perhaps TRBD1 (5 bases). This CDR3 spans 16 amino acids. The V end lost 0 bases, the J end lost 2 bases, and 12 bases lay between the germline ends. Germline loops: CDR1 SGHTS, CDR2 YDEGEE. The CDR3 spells CASSLVRGLRNQPQHF. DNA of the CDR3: TGTGCCAGCAGCTTGGTCCGGGGCCTCCGCAATCAGCCCCAGCATTTT.